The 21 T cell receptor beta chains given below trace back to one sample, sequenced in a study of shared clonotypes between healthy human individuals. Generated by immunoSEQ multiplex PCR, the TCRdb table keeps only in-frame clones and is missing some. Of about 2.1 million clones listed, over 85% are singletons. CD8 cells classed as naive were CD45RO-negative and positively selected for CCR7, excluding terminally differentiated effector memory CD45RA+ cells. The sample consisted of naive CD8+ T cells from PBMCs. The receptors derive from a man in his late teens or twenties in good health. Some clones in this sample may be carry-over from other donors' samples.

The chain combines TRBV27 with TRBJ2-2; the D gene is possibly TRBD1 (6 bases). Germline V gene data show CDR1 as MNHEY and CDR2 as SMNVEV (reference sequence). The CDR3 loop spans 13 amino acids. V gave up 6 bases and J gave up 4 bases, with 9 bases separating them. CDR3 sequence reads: CASSRTATGELFF. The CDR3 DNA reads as TGTGCCAGCAGCAGGACAGCCACCGGGGAGCTGTTTTTT.

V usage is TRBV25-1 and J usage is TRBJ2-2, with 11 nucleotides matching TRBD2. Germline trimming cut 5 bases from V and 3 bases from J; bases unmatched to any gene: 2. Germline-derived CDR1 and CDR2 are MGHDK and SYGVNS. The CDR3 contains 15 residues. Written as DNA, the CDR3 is TGTGCCAGCAGTCTACTAGCGGGAGACACCGGGGAGCTGTTTTTT. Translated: CASSLLAGDTGELFF. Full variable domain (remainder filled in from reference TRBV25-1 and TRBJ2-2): EADIYQTPRYLVIGTGKKITLECSQTMGHDKMYWYQQDPGMELHLIHYSYGVNSTEKGDLSSESTVSRIRTEHFPLTLESARPSHTSQYLCASSLLAGDTGELFFGEGSRLTVL.

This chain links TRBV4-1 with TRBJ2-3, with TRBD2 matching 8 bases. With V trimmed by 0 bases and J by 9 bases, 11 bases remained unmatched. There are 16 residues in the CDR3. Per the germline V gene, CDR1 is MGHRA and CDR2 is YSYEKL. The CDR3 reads CASSQDGSREGRTQYF. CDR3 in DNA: TGCGCCAGCAGCCAAGATGGTTCTCGGGAGGGCCGAACGCAGTATTTT.

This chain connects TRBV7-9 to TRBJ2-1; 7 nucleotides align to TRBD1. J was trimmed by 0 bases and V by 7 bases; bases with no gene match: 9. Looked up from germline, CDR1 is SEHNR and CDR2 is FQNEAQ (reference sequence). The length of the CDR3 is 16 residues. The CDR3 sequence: CASTSRGLSSYNEQFF. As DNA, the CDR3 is TGTGCCAGCACCTCAAGGGGGCTGAGCTCCTACAATGAGCAGTTCTTC.

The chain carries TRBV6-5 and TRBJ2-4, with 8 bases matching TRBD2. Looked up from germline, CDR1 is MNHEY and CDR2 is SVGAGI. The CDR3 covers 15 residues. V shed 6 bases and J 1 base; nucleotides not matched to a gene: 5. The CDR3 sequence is CASSPRGVAKNIQYF. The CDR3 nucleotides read TGTGCCAGCAGCCCGCGGGGGGTGGCCAAAAACATTCAGTACTTC.

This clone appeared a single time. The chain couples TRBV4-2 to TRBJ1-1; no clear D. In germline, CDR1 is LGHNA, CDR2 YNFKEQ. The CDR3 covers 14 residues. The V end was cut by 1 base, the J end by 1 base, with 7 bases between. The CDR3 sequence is CASSQGSGNTEAFF. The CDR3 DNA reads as TGTGCCAGCAGCCAAGGGTCAGGGAACACTGAAGCTTTCTTT.

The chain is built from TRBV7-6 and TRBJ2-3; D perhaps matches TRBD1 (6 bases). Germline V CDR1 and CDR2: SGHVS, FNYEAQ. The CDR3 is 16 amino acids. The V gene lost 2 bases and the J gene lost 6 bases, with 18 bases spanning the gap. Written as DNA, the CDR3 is TGTGCCAGCAGCTTAACATTTGGGACAACCACGGATACGCAGTATTTT. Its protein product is CASSLTFGTTTDTQYF. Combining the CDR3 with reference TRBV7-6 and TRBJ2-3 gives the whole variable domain GAGVSQSPRYKVTKRGQDVALRCDPISGHVSLYWYRQALGQGPEFLTYFNYEAQQDKSGLPNDRFSAERPEGSISTLTIQRTEQRDSAMYRCASSLTFGTTTDTQYFGPGTRLTVL.

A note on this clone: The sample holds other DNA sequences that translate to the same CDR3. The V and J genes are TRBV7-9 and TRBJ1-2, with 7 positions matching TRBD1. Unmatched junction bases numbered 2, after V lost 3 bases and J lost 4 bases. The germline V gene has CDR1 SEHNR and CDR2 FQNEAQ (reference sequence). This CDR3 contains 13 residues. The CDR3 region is CASSLGQLYGYTF. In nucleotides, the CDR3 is TGTGCCAGCAGCTTGGGACAGCTCTATGGCTACACCTTC.

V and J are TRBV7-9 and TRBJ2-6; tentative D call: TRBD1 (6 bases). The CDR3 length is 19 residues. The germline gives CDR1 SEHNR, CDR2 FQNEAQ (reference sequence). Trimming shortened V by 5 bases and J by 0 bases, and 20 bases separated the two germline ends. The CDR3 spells CASSLGAGQWDSGANVLTF. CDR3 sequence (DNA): TGTGCCAGCAGCCTGGGGGCTGGACAGTGGGACTCTGGGGCCAACGTCCTGACTTTC.

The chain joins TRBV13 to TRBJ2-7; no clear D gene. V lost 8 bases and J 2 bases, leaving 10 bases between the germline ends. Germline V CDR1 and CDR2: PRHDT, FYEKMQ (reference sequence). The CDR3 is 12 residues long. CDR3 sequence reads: CASSAGAYEQYF. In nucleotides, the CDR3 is TGTGCCAGCTCGGCAGGAGCCTACGAGCAGTACTTC.

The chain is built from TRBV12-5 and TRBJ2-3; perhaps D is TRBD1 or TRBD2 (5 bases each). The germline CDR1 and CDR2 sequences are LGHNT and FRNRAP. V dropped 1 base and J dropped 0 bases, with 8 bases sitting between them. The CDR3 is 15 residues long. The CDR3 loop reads CASGLGGSSTDTQYF. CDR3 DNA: TGTGCTAGTGGTTTGGGGGGGTCCAGCACAGATACGCAGTATTTT.

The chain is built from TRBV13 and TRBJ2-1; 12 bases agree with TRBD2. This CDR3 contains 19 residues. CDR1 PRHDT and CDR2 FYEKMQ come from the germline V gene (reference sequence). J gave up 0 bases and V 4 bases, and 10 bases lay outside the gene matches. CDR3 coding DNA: TGTGCCAGCAGCTCCCGACTAGCGGGAGTCTCCAGCTCCTACAATGAGCAGTTCTTC. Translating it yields CASSSRLAGVSSSYNEQFF.

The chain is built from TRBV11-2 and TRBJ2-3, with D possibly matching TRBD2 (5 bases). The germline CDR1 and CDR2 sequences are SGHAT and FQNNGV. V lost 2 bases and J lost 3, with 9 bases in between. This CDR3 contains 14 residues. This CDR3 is CASSLLGGTDTQYF. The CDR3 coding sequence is TGTGCCAGCAGCTTACTGGGCGGGACAGATACGCAGTATTTT.

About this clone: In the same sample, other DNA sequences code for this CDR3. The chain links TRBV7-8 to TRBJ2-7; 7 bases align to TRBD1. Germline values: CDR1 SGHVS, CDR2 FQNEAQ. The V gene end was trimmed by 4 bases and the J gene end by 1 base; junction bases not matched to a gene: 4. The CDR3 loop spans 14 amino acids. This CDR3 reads CASSSTGDSYEQYF. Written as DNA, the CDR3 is TGTGCCAGCAGCTCTACAGGGGATTCCTACGAGCAGTACTTC.

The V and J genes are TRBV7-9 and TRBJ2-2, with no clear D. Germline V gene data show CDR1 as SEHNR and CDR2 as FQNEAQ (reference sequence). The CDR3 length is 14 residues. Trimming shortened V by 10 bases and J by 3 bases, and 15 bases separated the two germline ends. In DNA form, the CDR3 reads TGTGCCACCCTCGGAGAGTTCGACACCGGGGAGCTGTTTTTT. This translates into CATLGEFDTGELFF.

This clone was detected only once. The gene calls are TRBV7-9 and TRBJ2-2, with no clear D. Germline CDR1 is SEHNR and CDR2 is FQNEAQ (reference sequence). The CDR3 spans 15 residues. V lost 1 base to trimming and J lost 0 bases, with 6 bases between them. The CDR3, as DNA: TGTGCCAGCAGCTTAGAGGTAGCGAACACCGGGGAGCTGTTTTTT. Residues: CASSLEVANTGELFF.

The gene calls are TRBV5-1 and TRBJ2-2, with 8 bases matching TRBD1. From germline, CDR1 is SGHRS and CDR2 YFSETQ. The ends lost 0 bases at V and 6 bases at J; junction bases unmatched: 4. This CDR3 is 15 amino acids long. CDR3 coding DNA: TGCGCCAGCAGCTTGGCCCAGGGGGCAGCCGGGGAGCTGTTTTTT. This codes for CASSLAQGAAGELFF. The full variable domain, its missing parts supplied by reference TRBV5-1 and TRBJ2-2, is KAGVTQTPRYLIKTRGQQVTLSCSPISGHRSVSWYQQTPGQGLQFLFEYFSETQRNKGNFPGRFSGRQFSNSRSEMNVSTLELGDSALYLCASSLAQGAAGELFFGEGSRLTVL.

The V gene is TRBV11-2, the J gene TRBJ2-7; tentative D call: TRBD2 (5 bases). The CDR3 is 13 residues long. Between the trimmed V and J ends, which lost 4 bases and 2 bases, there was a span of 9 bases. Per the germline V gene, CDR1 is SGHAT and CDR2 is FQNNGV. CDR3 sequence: CASSYRGTYEQYF. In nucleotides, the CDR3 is TGTGCCAGCAGCTACCGGGGAACCTACGAGCAGTACTTC. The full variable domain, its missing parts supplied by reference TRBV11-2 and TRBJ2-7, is EAGVAQSPRYKIIEKRQSVAFWCNPISGHATLYWYQQILGQGPKLLIQFQNNGVVDDSQLPKDRFSAERLKGVDSTLKIQPAKLEDSAVYLCASSYRGTYEQYFGPGTRLTVT.

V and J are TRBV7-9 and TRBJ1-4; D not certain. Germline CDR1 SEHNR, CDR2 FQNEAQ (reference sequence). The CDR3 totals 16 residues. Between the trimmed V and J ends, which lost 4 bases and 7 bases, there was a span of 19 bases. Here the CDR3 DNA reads TGTGCCAGCAGCTCCCTAGGGCAGGAGAAGGGTGAAAAACTGTTTTTT. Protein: CASSSLGQEKGEKLFF.

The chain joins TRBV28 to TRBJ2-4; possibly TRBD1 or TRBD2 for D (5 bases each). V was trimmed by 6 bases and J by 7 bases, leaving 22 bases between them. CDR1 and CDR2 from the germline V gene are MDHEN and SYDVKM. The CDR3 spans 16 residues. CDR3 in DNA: TGTGCCAGCAGGCACATCGGTGAGGGGCTAAGGAACATTCAGTACTTC. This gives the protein CASRHIGEGLRNIQYF.

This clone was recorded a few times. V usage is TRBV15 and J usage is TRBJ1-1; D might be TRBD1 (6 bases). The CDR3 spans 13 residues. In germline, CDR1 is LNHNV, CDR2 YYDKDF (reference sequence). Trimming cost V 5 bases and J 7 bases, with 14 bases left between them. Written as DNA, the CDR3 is TGTGCCACCAGCCCACCGGAGGGGGTTGAAGCTTTCTTT. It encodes CATSPPEGVEAFF. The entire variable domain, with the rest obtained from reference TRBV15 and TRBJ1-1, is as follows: DAMVIQNPRYQVTQFGKPVTLSCSQTLNHNVMYWYQQKSSQAPKLLFHYYDKDFNNEADTPDNFQSRRPNTSFCFLDIRSPGLGDTAMYLCATSPPEGVEAFFGQGTRLTVV.